This TCR beta chain was recorded in a study of OX40 agonist ivuxolimab in advanced cancers. Study-wide background: Those enrolled were roughly 80% male, with a mean age of around 60 years and ages from roughly 20 to 90.

Notes on this clone: The antigen remains unidentified.

The cohort excluded patients with autoimmune disease history or systemic immunosuppression. Study-wide results and limits: Expanded clones were, on average, more numerous in CD8+ T cells than in CD4+. Among the nonresponders, some also had low normalized T-cell clonal expansion.

TCRdb keeps only in-frame clones here, not all; method: immunoSEQ multiplex PCR. The sample holds 60,000 to 70,000 clones, approximately 80% seen once. CDR3 length: 19 residues. J was trimmed by 3 bases and V by 2 bases; bases with no gene match: 8. Germline lookup yields CDR1 SEHNR and CDR2 FQNEAQ (reference sequence). Specimen: CD4+ or CD8+ T cells sorted from blood, collected in a trial of the OX40 agonist ivuxolimab. The receptor's source is an adult with an advanced solid tumor such as melanoma, head and neck, liver or kidney cancer. This chain links TRBV7-9 with TRBJ2-1; 15 bases are a match to TRBD2. The CDR3 nucleotides read TGTGCCAGCAGCTTACTTCCGGGACTAGCGGGAGGCGGCTACAATGAGCAGTTCTTC. Translation gives CASSLLPGLAGGGYNEQFF.